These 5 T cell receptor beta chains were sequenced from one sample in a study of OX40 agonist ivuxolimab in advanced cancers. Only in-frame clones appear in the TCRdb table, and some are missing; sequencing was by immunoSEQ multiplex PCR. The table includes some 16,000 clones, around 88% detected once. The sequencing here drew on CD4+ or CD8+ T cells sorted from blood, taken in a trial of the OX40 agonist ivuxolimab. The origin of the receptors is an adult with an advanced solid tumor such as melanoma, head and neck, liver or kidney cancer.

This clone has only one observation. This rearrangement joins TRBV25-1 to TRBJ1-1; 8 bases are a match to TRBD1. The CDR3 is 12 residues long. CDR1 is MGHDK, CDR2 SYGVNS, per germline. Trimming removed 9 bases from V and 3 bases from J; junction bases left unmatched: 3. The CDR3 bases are TGTGCCAGTCGACAGGGGCACACTGAAGCTTTCTTT. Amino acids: CASRQGHTEAFF. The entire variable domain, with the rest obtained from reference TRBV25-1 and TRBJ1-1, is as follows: EADIYQTPRYLVIGTGKKITLECSQTMGHDKMYWYQQDPGMELHLIHYSYGVNSTEKGDLSSESTVSRIRTEHFPLTLESARPSHTSQYLCASRQGHTEAFFGQGTRLTVV.

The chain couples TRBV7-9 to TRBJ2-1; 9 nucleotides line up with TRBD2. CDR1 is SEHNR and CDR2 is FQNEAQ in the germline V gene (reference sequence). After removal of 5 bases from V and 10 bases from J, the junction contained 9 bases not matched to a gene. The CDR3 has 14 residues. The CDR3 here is CASSRAGGTGEQFF. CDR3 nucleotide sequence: TGTGCCAGCAGCCGAGCGGGAGGCACGGGGGAGCAGTTCTTC.

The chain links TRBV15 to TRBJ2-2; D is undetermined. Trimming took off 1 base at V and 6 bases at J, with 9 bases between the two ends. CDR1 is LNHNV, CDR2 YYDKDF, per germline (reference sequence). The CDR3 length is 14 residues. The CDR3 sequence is CATSRVSASGELFF. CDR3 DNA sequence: TGTGCCACCAGCAGAGTCTCGGCTTCCGGGGAGCTGTTTTTT.

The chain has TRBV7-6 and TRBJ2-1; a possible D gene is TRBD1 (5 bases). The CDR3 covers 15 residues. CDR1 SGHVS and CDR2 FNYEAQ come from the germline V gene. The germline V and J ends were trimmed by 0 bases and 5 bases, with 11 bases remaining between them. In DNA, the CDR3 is TGTGCCAGCAGCTTAGCGGACACTATGGACAATGAGCAGTTCTTC. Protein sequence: CASSLADTMDNEQFF.

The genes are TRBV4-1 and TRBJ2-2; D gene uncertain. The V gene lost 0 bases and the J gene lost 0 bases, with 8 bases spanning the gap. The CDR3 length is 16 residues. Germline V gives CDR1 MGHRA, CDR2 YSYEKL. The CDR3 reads CASSQDPGANTGELFF. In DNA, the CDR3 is TGCGCCAGCAGCCAAGACCCAGGAGCGAACACCGGGGAGCTGTTTTTT.